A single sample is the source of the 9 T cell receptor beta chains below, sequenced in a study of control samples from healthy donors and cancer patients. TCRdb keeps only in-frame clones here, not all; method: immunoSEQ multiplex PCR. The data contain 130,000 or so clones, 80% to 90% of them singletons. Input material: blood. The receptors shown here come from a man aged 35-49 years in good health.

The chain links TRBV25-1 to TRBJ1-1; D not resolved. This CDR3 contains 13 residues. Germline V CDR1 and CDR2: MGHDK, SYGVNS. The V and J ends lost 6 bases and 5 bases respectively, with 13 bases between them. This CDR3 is CASRRGVKTEAFF. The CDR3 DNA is TGTGCCAGCAGACGAGGAGTCAAAACTGAAGCTTTCTTT.

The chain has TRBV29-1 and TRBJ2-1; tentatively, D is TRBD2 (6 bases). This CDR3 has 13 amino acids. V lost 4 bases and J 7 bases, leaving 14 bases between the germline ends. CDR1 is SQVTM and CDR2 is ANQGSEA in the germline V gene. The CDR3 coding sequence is TGCAGCGTTGTAGCGGCAGGTAATAATGAGCAGTTCTTC. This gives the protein CSVVAAGNNEQFF.

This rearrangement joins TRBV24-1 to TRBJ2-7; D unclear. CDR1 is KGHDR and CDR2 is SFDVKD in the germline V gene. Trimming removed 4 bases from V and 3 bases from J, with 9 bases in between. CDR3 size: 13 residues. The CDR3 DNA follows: TGTGCCACCAGTGAGTTGGGTGACTACGAGCAGTACTTC. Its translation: CATSELGDYEQYF.

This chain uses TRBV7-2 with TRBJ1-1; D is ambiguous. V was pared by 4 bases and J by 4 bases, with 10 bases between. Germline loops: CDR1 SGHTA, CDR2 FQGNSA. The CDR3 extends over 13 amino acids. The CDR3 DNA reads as TGTGCCAGCAGCTCAAGGACTATCACTGAAGCTTTCTTT. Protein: CASSSRTITEAFF. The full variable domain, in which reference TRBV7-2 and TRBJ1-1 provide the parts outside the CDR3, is GAGVSQSPSNKVTEKGKDVELRCDPISGHTALYWYRQSLGQGLEFLIYFQGNSAPDKSGLPSDRFSAERTGGSVSTLTIQRTQQEDSAVYLCASSSRTITEAFFGQGTRLTVV.

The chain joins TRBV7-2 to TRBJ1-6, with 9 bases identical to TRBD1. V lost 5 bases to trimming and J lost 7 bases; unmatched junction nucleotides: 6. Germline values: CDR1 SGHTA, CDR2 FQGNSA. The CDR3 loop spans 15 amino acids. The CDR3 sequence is CASSPWDRDNSPLHF. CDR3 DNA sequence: TGTGCCAGCAGCCCTTGGGACAGGGACAATTCACCCCTCCACTTT.

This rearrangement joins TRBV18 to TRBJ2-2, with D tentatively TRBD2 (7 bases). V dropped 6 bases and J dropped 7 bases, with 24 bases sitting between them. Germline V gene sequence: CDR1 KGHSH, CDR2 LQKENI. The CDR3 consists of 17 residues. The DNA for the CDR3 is TGTGCCAGCTCCCCTCTCGGGGGCGGGGGCCTCAGCGGGGAGCTGTTTTTT. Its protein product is CASSPLGGGGLSGELFF.

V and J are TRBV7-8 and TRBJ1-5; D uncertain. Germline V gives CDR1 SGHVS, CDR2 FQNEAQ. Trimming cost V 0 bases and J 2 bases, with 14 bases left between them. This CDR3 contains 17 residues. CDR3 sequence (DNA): TGTGCCAGCAGCTTAGCGAGTGGCGGGCAGGGCAATCAGCCCCAGCATTTT. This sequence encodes CASSLASGGQGNQPQHF.

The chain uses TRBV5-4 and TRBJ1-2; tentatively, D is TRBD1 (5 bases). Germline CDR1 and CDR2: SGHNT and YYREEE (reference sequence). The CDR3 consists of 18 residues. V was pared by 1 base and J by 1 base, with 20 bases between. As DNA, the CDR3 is TGTGCCAGCAGCTTGCCGGGGTCCGGGACTCGCTATAACTATGGCTACACCTTC. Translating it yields CASSLPGSGTRYNYGYTF.

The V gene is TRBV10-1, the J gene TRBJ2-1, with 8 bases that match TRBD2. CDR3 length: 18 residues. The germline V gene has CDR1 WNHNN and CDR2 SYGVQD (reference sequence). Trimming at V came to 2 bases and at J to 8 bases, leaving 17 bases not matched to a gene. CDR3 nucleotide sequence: TGCGCCAGCAGTGAGCCTTCCACCGGGGGGGCCGATGGGTATGAGCAGTTCTTC. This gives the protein CASSEPSTGGADGYEQFF.